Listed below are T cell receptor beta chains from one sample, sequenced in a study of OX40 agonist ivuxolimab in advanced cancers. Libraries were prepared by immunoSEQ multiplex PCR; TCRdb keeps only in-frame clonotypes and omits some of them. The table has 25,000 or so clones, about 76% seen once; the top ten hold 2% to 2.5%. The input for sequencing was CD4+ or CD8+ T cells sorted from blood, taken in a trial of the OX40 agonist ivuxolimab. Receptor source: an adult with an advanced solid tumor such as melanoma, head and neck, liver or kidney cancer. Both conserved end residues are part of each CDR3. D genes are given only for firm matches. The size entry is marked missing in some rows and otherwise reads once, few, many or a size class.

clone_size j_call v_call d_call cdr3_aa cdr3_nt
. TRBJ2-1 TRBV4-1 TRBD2 CASSQVGLARVF TGCGCCAGCAGCCAAGTCGGACTAGCCAGGGTCTTC
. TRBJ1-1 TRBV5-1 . CASSSGSDAEAFF TGCGCCAGCAGCTCGGGCTCAGACGCTGAAGCTTTCTTT
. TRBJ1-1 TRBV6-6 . CASSWGRGNTEAFF TGTGCCAGCAGTTGGGGACGGGGGAACACTGAAGCTTTCTTT
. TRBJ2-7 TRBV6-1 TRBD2 CASSVAGGYEQYF TGTGCCAGCAGTGTAGCGGGAGGGTACGAGCAGTACTTC
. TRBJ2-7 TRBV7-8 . CASSPRTDSYEQYF TGTGCCAGCAGCCCCCGGACTGATTCCTACGAGCAGTACTTC
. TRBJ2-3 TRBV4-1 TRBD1 CASSPDRGRDTQYF TGCGCCAGCAGCCCGGACAGGGGGCGAGATACGCAGTATTTT
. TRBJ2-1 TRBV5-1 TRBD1 CASGLQGADNEQFF TGCGCCAGCGGGTTACAGGGGGCAGACAATGAGCAGTTCTTC
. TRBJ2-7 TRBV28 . CASSSLGTPDSEQYF TGTGCCAGCAGCTCTCTTGGGACACCAGATAGTGAGCAGTACTTC
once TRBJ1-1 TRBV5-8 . CASSLSWTSGNTEAFF TGTGCCAGCAGCTTAAGCTGGACTTCGGGTAACACTGAAGCTTTCTTT
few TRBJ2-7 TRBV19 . CASSFREGNEQYF TGTGCCAGTAGTTTCCGGGAAGGGAACGAGCAGTACTTC
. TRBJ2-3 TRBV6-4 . CASSEGPGSDTQYF TGTGCCAGCAGTGAGGGACCCGGCTCGGATACGCAGTATTTT
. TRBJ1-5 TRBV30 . CAWNSGGNQPQHF TGTGCCTGGAATTCGGGGGGCAATCAGCCCCAGCATTTT
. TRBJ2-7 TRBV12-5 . CASGLVLLWYQPQCEQYF TGTGCTAGTGGTTTGGTATTGTTATGGTACCAGCCTCAATGCGAGCAGTACTTC
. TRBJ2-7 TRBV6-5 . CASSPTTYEQYF TGTGCCAGCAGTCCTACCACCTACGAGCAGTACTTC
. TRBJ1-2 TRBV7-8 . CASSSGGTYGYTF TGTGCCAGCAGCTCCGGAGGGACATATGGCTACACCTTC
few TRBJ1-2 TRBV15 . CATSSPYQPNYGYTF TGTGCCACCAGCAGCCCCTACCAACCTAACTATGGCTACACCTTC
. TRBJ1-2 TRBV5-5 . CASSRRGVDGYTF TGTGCCAGCAGCCGGCGGGGGGTTGATGGCTACACCTTC
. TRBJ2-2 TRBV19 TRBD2 CASGLAGGLGAGELFF TGTGCCAGCGGACTAGCGGGAGGCCTCGGAGCCGGGGAGCTGTTTTTT
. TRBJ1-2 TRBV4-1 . CASSPETHYYGYTF TGCGCCAGCAGCCCTGAGACCCACTACTATGGCTACACCTTC
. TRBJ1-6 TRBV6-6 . CASSYRSSYNSPLHF TGTGCCAGCAGTTACAGGAGCTCCTATAATTCACCCCTCCACTTT
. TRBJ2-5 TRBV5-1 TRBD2 CASCPGTSNMFQETQYF TGCGCCAGTTGCCCAGGGACTAGTAATATGTTCCAAGAGACCCAGTACTTC
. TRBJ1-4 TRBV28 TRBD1 CASSPRGTGALIGKLFF TGTGCCAGCAGCCCTCGGGGGACAGGCGCTTTAATTGGAAAACTGTTTTTT
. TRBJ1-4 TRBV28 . CASSIRISNEKLFF TGTGCCAGCAGTATTCGGATCTCTAATGAAAAACTGTTTTTT
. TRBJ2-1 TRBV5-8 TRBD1 CASNRQGSMDEQFF TGTGCCAGCAACCGACAGGGGAGCATGGATGAGCAGTTCTTC
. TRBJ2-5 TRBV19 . CASSINRAETQYF TGTGCCAGTAGTATAAACAGGGCCGAGACCCAGTACTTC
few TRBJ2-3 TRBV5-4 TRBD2 CASSFGRGRAPDTQYF TGTGCCAGCAGCTTTGGTCGCGGGAGGGCCCCAGATACGCAGTATTTT
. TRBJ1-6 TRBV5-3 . CARGPGQYNSPLHF TGTGCCAGGGGGCCTGGACAATATAATTCACCCCTCCACTTT
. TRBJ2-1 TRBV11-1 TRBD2 CASSTKTSGYNEQFF TGTGCCAGCAGCACTAAGACTAGCGGGTATAATGAGCAGTTCTTC
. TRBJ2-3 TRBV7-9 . CASSLVANTDTQYF TGTGCCAGCAGCTTAGTCGCCAACACAGATACGCAGTATTTT
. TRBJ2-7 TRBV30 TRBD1 CAWSHGTGTYEQYF TGTGCCTGGAGTCACGGGACAGGAACCTACGAGCAGTACTTC
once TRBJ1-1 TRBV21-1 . CASSHQCEAFF TGTGCCAGCAGCCATCAGTGTGAAGCTTTCTTT
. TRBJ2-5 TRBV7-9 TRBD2 CASSLWASGALEETQYF TGTGCCAGCAGCTTATGGGCTAGCGGGGCCCTAGAGGAGACCCAGTACTTC
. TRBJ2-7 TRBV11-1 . CASSLQYGKSFYEQYF TGTGCCAGCAGCTTGCAATACGGGAAGTCCTTCTACGAGCAGTACTTC
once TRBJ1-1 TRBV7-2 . CASSLAGVTEAFF TGTGCCAGCAGCTTAGCGGGGGTTACTGAAGCTTTCTTT
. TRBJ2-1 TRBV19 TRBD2 CASSIAGRLTSGANEQFF TGTGCCAGTAGTATAGCAGGCAGGCTGACTAGCGGGGCCAATGAGCAGTTCTTC
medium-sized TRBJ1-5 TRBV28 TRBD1 CASSSPTGGRQPQHF TGTGCCAGCAGCTCGCCGACAGGGGGCCGCCAGCCCCAGCATTTT
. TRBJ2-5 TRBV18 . CASSYRDGQETQYF TGTGCCAGCTCGTACCGGGACGGACAAGAGACCCAGTACTTC
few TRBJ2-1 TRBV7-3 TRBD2 CASSSKMGTSIHEQFF TGTGCCAGCAGCTCCAAAATGGGGACTAGCATCCATGAGCAGTTCTTC
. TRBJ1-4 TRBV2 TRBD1 CASSGIDRGGEKLFF TGTGCCAGCAGCGGAATTGACAGGGGAGGCGAAAAACTGTTTTTT
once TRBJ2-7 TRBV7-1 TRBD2 CASSSGGSGISYEQYF TGTGCCAGCAGCTCCGGTGGTAGCGGGATTTCCTACGAGCAGTACTTC
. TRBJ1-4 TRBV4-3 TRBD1 CASSQGTGNEKLFF TGCGCCAGCAGCCAAGGGACAGGGAATGAAAAACTGTTTTTT
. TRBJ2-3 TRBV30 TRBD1 CAWSHGQGSTDTQYF TGTGCCTGGAGTCATGGACAGGGGAGCACAGATACGCAGTATTTT
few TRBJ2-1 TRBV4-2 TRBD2 CASSQGSGLAGYEQFF TGTGCCAGCAGCCAAGGGTCCGGACTAGCGGGATATGAGCAGTTCTTC
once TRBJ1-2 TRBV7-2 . CASSLDRAGGYTF TGTGCCAGCAGCTTAGACAGGGCTGGGGGCTACACCTTC
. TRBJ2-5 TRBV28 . CASSLRGWQETQYF TGTGCCAGCAGTTTAAGGGGTTGGCAAGAGACCCAGTACTTC
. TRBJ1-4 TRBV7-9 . CASKSRDTVNEKLFF TGTGCCAGCAAAAGCCGGGACACGGTGAATGAAAAACTGTTTTTT
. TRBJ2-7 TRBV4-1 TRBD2 CASSSLAGGRATSYEQYF TGCGCCAGCAGCTCTCTAGCGGGGGGACGAGCCACCTCCTACGAGCAGTACTTC
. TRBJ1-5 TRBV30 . CAWGFTGKRGNQPQHF TGTGCCTGGGGGTTTACCGGGAAAAGAGGAAATCAGCCCCAGCATTTT
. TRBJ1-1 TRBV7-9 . CASSALTVNTEAFF TGTGCCAGCAGCGCCCTGACAGTGAACACTGAAGCTTTCTTT
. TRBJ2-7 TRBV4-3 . CASSQVVGAGYEQYF TGCGCCAGCAGCCAAGTGGTCGGGGCGGGGTACGAGCAGTACTTC
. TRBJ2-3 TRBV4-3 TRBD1 CASSQEALWTGADTQYF TGCGCCAGCAGCCAAGAAGCGCTCTGGACAGGGGCAGATACGCAGTATTTT
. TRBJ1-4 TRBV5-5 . CASSPGQPGGGEKLFF TGTGCCAGCAGCCCCGGACAGCCCGGGGGTGGTGAAAAACTGTTTTTT
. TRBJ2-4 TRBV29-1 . CSVEEGNIQYF TGCAGCGTTGAAGAGGGAAACATTCAGTACTTC
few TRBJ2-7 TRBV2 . CASRVTGYEQYF TGTGCCAGCAGGGTGACAGGCTACGAGCAGTACTTC
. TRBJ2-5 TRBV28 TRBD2 CASSSGLAGEAQETQYF TGTGCCAGCAGTTCGGGACTAGCGGGAGAGGCCCAAGAGACCCAGTACTTC
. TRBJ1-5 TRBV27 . CASSLYPPTGSNQPQHF TGTGCCAGCAGTTTATACCCCCCGACAGGTAGCAATCAGCCCCAGCATTTT
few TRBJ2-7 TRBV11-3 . CASSPDNYEQYF TGTGCCAGCAGCCCCGACAACTACGAGCAGTACTTC
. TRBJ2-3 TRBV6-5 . CASSGTLEGDTQYF TGTGCCAGCAGTGGAACCCTGGAGGGGGATACGCAGTATTTT
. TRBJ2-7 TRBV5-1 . CASSLPPSYEQYF TGCGCCAGCAGCTTGCCTCCCTCCTACGAGCAGTACTTC
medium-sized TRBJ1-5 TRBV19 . CASTEYSNQPQHF TGTGCCAGTACAGAGTATAGCAATCAGCCCCAGCATTTT